This T cell receptor beta chain was profiled in a study of OX40 agonist ivuxolimab in advanced cancers. Turning to the study itself: Partial responses were recorded for three patients, including one with hepatocellular carcinoma and two with cutaneous melanoma. Study-wide results and caveats: CD8+ T cells were the subset that, on average, had more expanded clones than CD4+. Doses of 0.1 to 3.0 mg/kg were accompanied by clonal expansion of CD4+ and CD8+ blood T cells by week 6.

The count of this clone is one. Antigen specificity is unknown. TCRdb's table, derived via immunoSEQ multiplex PCR, lists solely in-frame clones and lacks some. The data show about 27,000 clones, with roughly 85% seen just once and 48% held by the top ten. Germline CDR1 is SGHTA and CDR2 is FQGNSA. The V gene end was trimmed by 1 base and the J gene end by 0 bases; junction bases not matched to a gene: 11. The CDR3 runs 19 residues. V is TRBV7-2 and J is TRBJ2-3, with 9 bases identical to TRBD2. The sample in question was CD4+ or CD8+ T cells sorted from blood, obtained in a trial of the OX40 agonist ivuxolimab. This sequence originates from an adult with an advanced solid tumor such as melanoma, head and neck, liver or kidney cancer. The CDR3 loop reads CASSLVPSGGLSSTDTQYF. The DNA of the CDR3 is TGTGCCAGCAGCTTAGTTCCCAGCGGGGGGTTATCTAGCACAGATACGCAGTATTTT.